Listed below are T cell receptor beta chains from one sample, sequenced in a study of CD8+ T cells in alopecia areata. TCRdb keeps only in-frame clones here, not all; method: immunoSEQ multiplex PCR. The sample records about 110,000 clones, roughly 64% being singletons. Sequencing used CD8+ T cells sorted from blood. Receptors originate from a human donor in good health. The CDR3 runs from the conserved cysteine through the conserved F or W. The D gene is left open where the match is weak. A row's size may be missing; if present it is once, few, many or a size class.

size	D	V	J	DNA	CDR3
-	-	TRBV4-2	TRBJ2-7	TGTGCCAGCAGCCAAGAATGGTACTCCTACGAGCAGTACTTC	CASSQEWYSYEQYF
-	-	TRBV29-1	TRBJ1-1	TGCAGCGCCGTGGGGGGGAGGTCGAACACTGAAGCTTTCTTT	CSAVGGRSNTEAFF
-	-	TRBV30	TRBJ1-5	TGTGCTTCATGGTTTGGGGGCAATCAGCCCCAGCATTTT	CASWFGGNQPQHF
-	-	TRBV27	TRBJ1-5	TGTGCCAGCAGTTTAGGAGGGAACAATCAGCCCCAGCATTTT	CASSLGGNNQPQHF
-	-	TRBV2	TRBJ1-2	TGTGCCCGAGGGCTCCTCTACTCGTCCTATGGCTACACCTTC	CARGLLYSSYGYTF
few	TRBD1	TRBV5-6	TRBJ1-2	TGTGCCAGCAGCTGGGGGACAGGGACACTCAACTATGGCTACACCTTC	CASSWGTGTLNYGYTF
-	-	TRBV4-1	TRBJ1-2	TGCGCCAGCAGCCAAAGGCGGGCCGCAGGGTGGAGCTATGGCTACACCTTC	CASSQRRAAGWSYGYTF
-	-	TRBV15	TRBJ1-4	TGTGCCACCAGCAGGAACGACCCAGGGGATGAAAAACTGTTTTTT	CATSRNDPGDEKLFF
-	-	TRBV4-3	TRBJ2-7	TGCGCCAGCAGCCAAGCCGTATGGAGGGACTCCTACGAGCAGTACTTC	CASSQAVWRDSYEQYF
few	-	TRBV6-5	TRBJ2-3	TGTGCCAGCAGCCCGGGAGATAGCACAGATACGCAGTATTTT	CASSPGDSTDTQYF
-	-	TRBV7-9	TRBJ2-1	TGTGCCAGCGGGGGGGGCCCCGGCAATGAGCAGTTCTTC	CASGGGPGNEQFF
-	-	TRBV5-1	TRBJ1-1	TGCGCCAGCAGACGCGGGGTTGGCACTGAAGCTTTCTTT	CASRRGVGTEAFF
-	-	TRBV27	TRBJ1-2	TGTGCCAGCAGTGCCCCCGCGGACGCCTATGGCTACACCTTC	CASSAPADAYGYTF
-	-	TRBV25-1	TRBJ1-2	TGTGCCAGCAGTGAATTAGGTGGCTACACCTTC	CASSELGGYTF
-	-	TRBV7-9	TRBJ1-1	TGTGCCAGCACCCTGGACAGTCTGAACACTGAAGCTTTCTTT	CASTLDSLNTEAFF
-	TRBD2	TRBV6-5	TRBJ2-3	TGTGCCAGCAGCGGGGGGGTTCGGGATACGCAGTATTTT	CASSGGVRDTQYF
few	-	TRBV4-1	TRBJ2-5	TGCGCCAGCAGCCAGGCCAAGCCGACTAGTGGTGAAGAGACCCAGTACTTC	CASSQAKPTSGEETQYF
-	-	TRBV4-3	TRBJ2-2	TGCGCCAGCAGCCAAGACCTGGGCGGGGTGGACACCGGGGAGCTGTTTTTT	CASSQDLGGVDTGELFF
-	-	TRBV10-3	TRBJ1-5	TGTGCCATCAGTGAGGCAGGACCCCAGGGGCCCCAGCATTTT	CAISEAGPQGPQHF
-	-	TRBV18	TRBJ2-5	TGTGCCAGCTCACCAGCGGAACCCAGTTACCAAGAGACCCAGTACTTC	CASSPAEPSYQETQYF
-	-	TRBV6-5	TRBJ1-4	TGTGCCAGCACGACAGAAAAACTGTTTTTT	CASTTEKLFF
-	-	TRBV28	TRBJ2-2	TGTGCCAGCAGCAAAACGGGGCTCGGGGAGCTGTTTTTT	CASSKTGLGELFF